A single sample gave rise to the 13 T cell receptor beta chains below, sequenced in a study of blood T cell repertoires in COVID-19 (dated by TCRdb to about 2020). Libraries were built with the immunoSEQ multiplex PCR assay. TCRdb provides this immuneACCESS table in a form limited to in-frame rearrangements. Some clones are lacking; in checked studies, under half of them reflect an unresolved V gene, and why the rest are absent is not known. The sample yields about 64,000 clones; approximately 90% were counted once. The ten most abundant clones make up 1.6% of the sample. The material sequenced was peripheral blood. These receptors all come from a human donor in a cohort sampled during active COVID-19.

The chain is built from TRBV28 and TRBJ1-2, with a tentative D call TRBD1 (6 bases). V lost 6 bases to trimming and J lost 2 bases, with 10 bases between them. Germline CDR1 reads MDHEN; CDR2 reads SYDVKM. This CDR3 has 13 amino acids. The CDR3 loop reads CASSQQGNYGYTF. The CDR3 DNA reads as TGTGCCAGCAGCCAACAGGGAAACTATGGCTACACCTTC.

The V gene is TRBV28, the J gene TRBJ1-1, with 11 bases aligning to TRBD1. The CDR3 consists of 14 residues. CDR1 and CDR2 (germline): MDHEN, SYDVKM. V trimming: 4 bases; J trimming: 13 bases; junction bases outside the gene matches: 11. The CDR3 region has the DNA TGTGCCAGCAGTTCGGACAGGGGGCGCGCTCCGGGTTTCTTT. This translates into CASSSDRGRAPGFF.

This clone showed up just once. The J gene is TRBJ2-3, the V gene TRBV15, with 9 nucleotides matching TRBD2. Germline V CDR1 and CDR2: LNHNV, YYDKDF (reference sequence). This CDR3 has 16 residues. The ends lost 5 bases at V and 6 bases at J; junction bases unmatched: 12. The CDR3 protein is CATSSGSGGLRDTQYF. In DNA form, the CDR3 reads TGTGCCACCAGCTCTGGTAGCGGGGGCCTCAGGGATACGCAGTATTTT.

This chain uses TRBV5-1 with TRBJ1-2, with TRBD1 matching 11 bases. The CDR3 loop spans 14 amino acids. V gave up 0 bases and J gave up 8 bases; unmatched junction bases: 3. Per the germline V gene, CDR1 is SGHRS and CDR2 is YFSETQ. The DNA of the CDR3 is TGCGCCAGCAGCTTGGCGGGACAGGGGGGAGGCTACACCTTC. Translating it yields CASSLAGQGGGYTF. Drawing the rest from reference TRBV5-1 and TRBJ1-2, the complete variable domain is KAGVTQTPRYLIKTRGQQVTLSCSPISGHRSVSWYQQTPGQGLQFLFEYFSETQRNKGNFPGRFSGRQFSNSRSEMNVSTLELGDSALYLCASSLAGQGGGYTFGSGTRLTVV.

The rearrangement uses TRBV7-2 and TRBJ2-7, with 7 bases identical to TRBD2. Germline-derived CDR1 and CDR2 are SGHTA and FQGNSA. The CDR3 is made up of 17 amino acids. Trimming removed 1 base from V and 6 bases from J; junction bases left unmatched: 15. The CDR3 loop is CASSLGGHAGAFGEQYF. The CDR3 DNA sequence: TGTGCCAGCAGCTTAGGGGGTCACGCGGGAGCCTTCGGCGAGCAGTACTTC. Using reference TRBV7-2 and TRBJ2-7 for the parts outside the CDR3, the full variable domain is GAGVSQSPSNKVTEKGKDVELRCDPISGHTALYWYRQSLGQGLEFLIYFQGNSAPDKSGLPSDRFSAERTGGSVSTLTIQRTQQEDSAVYLCASSLGGHAGAFGEQYFGPGTRLTVT.

CDR3 nucleotide sequence: TGTGCCAGTAACCTTAGACAGGGGCTAAATCAGCCCCAGCATTTT. Translated: CASNLRQGLNQPQHF. The chain couples TRBV19 to TRBJ1-5; 8 positions agree with TRBD1. The junction had 9 bases not matched to a gene; V was cut back by 7 bases and J by 4 bases. CDR3 length: 15 amino acids. Germline V gene data show CDR1 as LNHDA and CDR2 as SQIVND (reference sequence). Full variable domain (missing parts from reference TRBV19 and TRBJ1-5): DGGITQSPKYLFRKEGQNVTLSCEQNLNHDAMYWYRQDPGQGLRLIYYSQIVNDFQKGDIAEGYSVSREKKESFPLTVTSAQKNPTAFYLCASNLRQGLNQPQHFGDGTRLSIL.

This rearrangement joins TRBV27 to TRBJ2-7; 13 positions match TRBD2. The CDR3 loop spans 15 amino acids. Germline loops: CDR1 MNHEY, CDR2 SMNVEV (reference sequence). V lost 6 bases and J lost 3; bases outside the gene matches: 5. CDR3 bases: TGTGCCAGCAGCCCGACTAGCGGGAGGAACTACGAGCAGTACTTC. Translated, it gives CASSPTSGRNYEQYF.

The CDR3 loop reads CASSPLGEQETQYF. For the CDR3, the DNA is TGTGCCAGCTCACCCCTAGGGGAACAAGAGACCCAGTACTTC. The V and J genes are TRBV18 and TRBJ2-5, with a tentative D call TRBD1 (5 bases). The CDR3 is 14 amino acids. From germline, CDR1 is KGHSH and CDR2 LQKENI. The ends were cut back, 3 bases at V and 2 bases at J, with 10 bases in the middle.

CDR3 region: CASSQVSPPAGELFF. The CDR3 bases are TGCGCCAGCAGCCAAGTCTCCCCCCCCGCCGGGGAGCTGTTTTTT. This rearrangement joins TRBV4-1 to TRBJ2-2, with unresolved D. The CDR3 loop spans 15 amino acids. V dropped 1 base and J dropped 6 bases, with 12 bases sitting between them. Per the germline V gene, CDR1 is MGHRA and CDR2 is YSYEKL.

The rearrangement links TRBV19 to TRBJ2-1; 8 bases agree with TRBD2. Germline assignment: CDR1 LNHDA and CDR2 SQIVND (reference sequence). With V trimmed by 0 bases and J by 4 bases, 2 bases remained unmatched. CDR3 size: 15 residues. The DNA of the CDR3 is TGTGCCAGTAGTATAGAGGGACTAGTTTACAATGAGCAGTTCTTC. Translated: CASSIEGLVYNEQFF. The complete variable domain, with remaining parts taken from reference TRBV19 and TRBJ2-1, reads DGGITQSPKYLFRKEGQNVTLSCEQNLNHDAMYWYRQDPGQGLRLIYYSQIVNDFQKGDIAEGYSVSREKKESFPLTVTSAQKNPTAFYLCASSIEGLVYNEQFFGPGTRLTVL.

The CDR3 is CASTSTGGHEKLFF. Written as DNA, the CDR3 is TGTGCCAGTACGTCCACAGGGGGCCATGAAAAACTGTTTTTT. This chain connects TRBV28 to TRBJ1-4, with 9 positions matching TRBD1. The CDR3 is 14 amino acids. V shed 9 bases and J 6 bases; nucleotides not matched to a gene: 8. Germline V gives CDR1 MDHEN, CDR2 SYDVKM.

This sequence joins TRBV20-1 and TRBJ2-3; 14 bases align to TRBD2. V lost 3 bases to trimming and J lost 6 bases; unmatched junction nucleotides: 8. The V gene's germline CDR1 is DFQATT and CDR2 SNEGSKA (reference sequence). The CDR3 is made up of 16 amino acids. The CDR3 DNA sequence: TGCAGTGCTAGTGACGGGACTAGCGGGAGAGCGGATACGCAGTATTTT. Residues: CSASDGTSGRADTQYF.

This clone came up once. The junction does not match germline at one end; this may be a read error. The chain carries TRBV7-7 and TRBJ2-2; the D is unclear. CDR3 size: 18 residues. CDR1 and CDR2 from the germline V gene are SSHAT and FNYEAQ (reference sequence). This chain's CDR3 is CASSLALAGRPNTGELFF. CDR3 bases: TGTGCTAGCAGCTTGGCCCTCGCAGGCAGACCGAACACCGGGGAGCTGTTTTTT.